These 19 T cell receptor beta chains came from one sample sequenced in a study of Graves' ophthalmopathy and Graves' hyperthyroidism. Beta-chain TCR CDR3 regions were amplified from RNA transcripts. The first round was an RT-PCR with HTBI primers, and the second round was a multiplex PCR. From the multiplex PCR reads, TCRdb called clonotypes with MiXCR, one entry per CDR3 protein. Of 400,000 or so distinct CDR3 sequences listed, about 16% are singletons. The sample taken for sequencing was peripheral blood. Receptor source: a woman in her late teens or twenties with stable Graves' hyperthyroidism.

The CDR3 DNA reads TGTGCCAGCAGCTCACAGGGGGCGTCCTTCTATGGCTACACCTTC. This codes for CASSSQGASFYGYTF. V gene TRBV9 combines with J gene TRBJ1-2; 9 bases are shared with TRBD1. The CDR3 length is 15 residues. V trimming: 4 bases; J trimming: 4 bases; junction bases outside the gene matches: 8. The germline V gene encodes CDR1 SGDLS and CDR2 YYNGEE.

The table lists this clonotype with many counts. The chain recombines TRBV19 with TRBJ1-1, with unresolved D. Germline V lookup: CDR1 LNHDA, CDR2 SQIVND (reference sequence). There are 15 residues in the CDR3. V was trimmed by 3 bases and J by 1 base, leaving 12 bases between them. The CDR3 nucleotides are TGTGCCAGTAGTATCCGCGGGAGGGCGAACACTGAAGCTTTCTTT. This sequence encodes CASSIRGRANTEAFF.

The chain has TRBV27 and TRBJ1-1, with D possibly matching TRBD1 (6 bases). The ends were cut back, 5 bases at V and 4 bases at J, with 14 bases in the middle. The CDR3 consists of 14 residues. From germline, CDR1 is MNHEY and CDR2 SMNVEV (reference sequence). CDR3 nucleotide sequence: TGTGCCAGCAGTCGGGAGGGGGTGGTCACTGAAGCTTTCTTT. This encodes CASSREGVVTEAFF.

In its sample, this clonotype was seen many times. V usage is TRBV7-2 and J usage is TRBJ1-2, with a possible D match to TRBD1 (6 bases). V lost 2 bases and J 7 bases, leaving 14 bases between the germline ends. Germline V gene sequence: CDR1 SGHTA, CDR2 FQGNSA. The CDR3 runs 14 residues. The CDR3 loop reads CASSLTRGGSGYTF. CDR3 bases: TGTGCCAGCAGCTTAACGCGAGGGGGTAGTGGCTACACCTTC.

This clonotype was recorded many times. The CDR3 sequence: CASSRRQGDTEAFF. CDR3 in DNA: TGTGCCAGCAGCCGTCGACAGGGGGACACTGAAGCTTTCTTT. J is TRBJ1-1 and V is TRBV12-3 or TRBV12-4, with 9 bases matching TRBD1. The CDR3 runs 14 residues. Losses at the gene ends were 6 bases for V and 3 bases for J; bases not matched to a gene: 5.

Points on this clonotype: Here the CDR3 omits its conserved ending phenylalanine or tryptophan, so a read error is the likely source. J is TRBJ2-7 and V is TRBV7-2, with 7 bases lining up with TRBD2. V dropped 5 bases and J dropped 6; count of bases not matched to a gene: 10. The CDR3 consists of 14 residues. Germline values: CDR1 SGHTA, CDR2 FQGNSA. The CDR3 reads CASSIGTIFGEQYI. CDR3 coding DNA: TGTGCCAGCAGCATCGGGACTATTTTCGGCGAGCAGTACATC.

At least ten counts were recorded for this clonotype. The chain couples TRBV19 to TRBJ2-7; weak D call: TRBD1 (6 bases). Germline assignment: CDR1 LNHDA and CDR2 SQIVND (reference sequence). CDR3 length: 15 residues. Deletions cut 4 bases from V and 0 bases from J, with 13 bases between. The DNA for the CDR3 is TGTGCCAGTAGTAGGTCGCAGGACAGCTCCTACGAGCAGTACTTC. This gives the protein CASSRSQDSSYEQYF.

This clonotype was seen repeatedly, ten times or more. The rearrangement links TRBV29-1 to TRBJ1-1; no clear D. In germline, CDR1 is SQVTM, CDR2 ANQGSEA. The CDR3 consists of 13 residues. V lost 5 bases, J lost 5 bases, and 15 bases lay in between. The CDR3 loop is CSVKGRTSTEAFF. The CDR3 DNA is TGCAGCGTTAAAGGCAGGACGTCGACTGAAGCTTTCTTT.

This clonotype appeared many times. V and J are TRBV19 and TRBJ1-5; no clear D gene. V was shortened by 4 bases and J by 6 bases, with 10 bases between the two germline ends. This CDR3 spans 13 amino acids. Per germline, CDR1 LNHDA and CDR2 SQIVND (reference sequence). The CDR3 DNA reads as TGTGCCAGTAGTAGTGGTTTCGGTCAGCCCCAGCATTTT. It encodes CASSSGFGQPQHF. Variable domain in full (rest from reference TRBV19 and TRBJ1-5): DGGITQSPKYLFRKEGQNVTLSCEQNLNHDAMYWYRQDPGQGLRLIYYSQIVNDFQKGDIAEGYSVSREKKESFPLTVTSAQKNPTAFYLCASSSGFGQPQHFGDGTRLSIL.

This clonotype was detected ten times or more. The V call is TRBV6-2 or TRBV6-3, the J call TRBJ2-7; the match to TRBD2 covers 7 bases. The germline CDR1 and CDR2 sequences are MNHEY and SVGEGT. This CDR3 contains 15 residues. V gave up 0 bases and J gave up 3 bases; unmatched junction bases: 5. The CDR3 sequence is CASSYSGGLLYEQYF. As DNA, the CDR3 is TGTGCCAGCAGTTACTCGGGAGGGTTGCTCTACGAGCAGTACTTC.

This clonotype was recorded many times. The chain employs TRBV19 and TRBJ1-2; TRBD1 matches 11 bases. V shed 5 bases and J 4 bases; nucleotides not matched to a gene: 6. Germline CDR1 LNHDA, CDR2 SQIVND (reference sequence). This CDR3 comprises 15 residues. The CDR3 protein is CASSPRTGGGYGYTF. The CDR3 DNA reads TGTGCCAGTAGTCCCCGGACAGGGGGCGGCTATGGCTACACCTTC. Full variable domain (outside the CDR3, taken from reference TRBV19 and TRBJ1-2): DGGITQSPKYLFRKEGQNVTLSCEQNLNHDAMYWYRQDPGQGLRLIYYSQIVNDFQKGDIAEGYSVSREKKESFPLTVTSAQKNPTAFYLCASSPRTGGGYGYTFGSGTRLTVV.

This clonotype came up many times. The chain joins TRBV2 to TRBJ2-3; D is ambiguous. V lost 10 bases and J 9 bases, leaving 17 bases between the germline ends. CDR3 length: 12 residues. Germline loops: CDR1 SNHLY, CDR2 FYNNEI. The CDR3, as DNA: TGTGCCAACCAGAAGACGACCGGGACGCAGTATTTT. Translated, it gives CANQKTTGTQYF.

At least ten counts were recorded for this clonotype. CDR3 coding DNA: TGCAGCGTTGGGGACACCTACTACGAGCAGTACTTC. Translated, it gives CSVGDTYYEQYF. The V call is TRBV29-1, the J call TRBJ2-7, with TRBD1 as a possible D gene (6 bases). The CDR3 is 12 amino acids. V was shortened by 4 bases and J by 3 bases, with 10 bases between the two germline ends. The germline gives CDR1 SQVTM, CDR2 ANQGSEA.

About this clonotype itself: One end of the junction fails to match germline, which may point to a read error. J is TRBJ2-4 and V is TRBV3-1; possibly TRBD2 for D (5 bases). CDR1 and CDR2 (germline): LGHDT, YNNKEL (reference sequence). CDR3 length: 16 amino acids. The CDR3, as DNA: TGTGCCAGCAGCCCTGGAGGTATGACTACCAAAAACATTAAGTACTTC. This encodes CASSPGGMTTKNIKYF.

This clonotype was counted ten times or more. This chain joins TRBV2 and TRBJ2-7, with D tentatively TRBD1 or TRBD2 (5 bases each). V was cut by 10 bases and J by 3 bases, with 13 bases left in between. The CDR3 contains 12 residues. CDR1 and CDR2 (germline): SNHLY, FYNNEI. CDR3 DNA sequence: TGTGCCACAAACCGGGACGGCTACGAGCAGTACTTC. Protein product: CATNRDGYEQYF.

The CDR3 DNA reads as TGTGCCAGCAGCCCCGGGTTTGGGGGGTTCACTGAAGCTTTCTTT. Its protein product is CASSPGFGGFTEAFF. The gene calls are TRBV7-9 and TRBJ1-1; weak D call: TRBD1 (5 bases). The CDR3 length is 15 residues. CDR1 SEHNR and CDR2 FQNEAQ come from the germline V gene (reference sequence). V lost 5 bases, J lost 4 bases, and 17 bases lay in between.

The chain is built from TRBV7-2 and TRBJ2-5; perhaps TRBD2 as D (5 bases). Trimming took off 5 bases at V and 0 bases at J, with 13 bases between the two ends. This CDR3 contains 15 residues. Germline values: CDR1 SGHTA, CDR2 FQGNSA. This CDR3 is CASSDPGYYQETQYF. The CDR3 region has the DNA TGTGCCAGCAGCGACCCGGGATACTACCAAGAGACCCAGTACTTC.

This clonotype was recorded at least ten times. This chain uses TRBV5-1 with TRBJ1-1, with 7 nucleotides matching TRBD1. Germline V gene lookup returns CDR1 SGHRS and CDR2 YFSETQ. The CDR3 contains 14 residues. Unmatched junction bases numbered 11, after V lost 5 bases and J lost 7 bases. The CDR3 sequence is CASRRDSSTLEAFF. In DNA, the CDR3 is TGCGCCAGCAGACGGGACAGCAGCACCCTTGAAGCTTTCTTT.

The gene calls are TRBV18 and TRBJ2-2, with D tentatively TRBD1 or TRBD2 (6 bases each). This CDR3 has 18 residues. V was cut by 4 bases and J by 0 bases, with 18 bases left in between. Germline V gene data show CDR1 as KGHSH and CDR2 as LQKENI. CDR3 DNA sequence: TGTGCCAGCTCACATTCGGGGGCCTACTATACGAACACCGGGGAGCTGTTTTTT. Translated, it gives CASSHSGAYYTNTGELFF. Full variable domain (rest looked up from reference TRBV18 and TRBJ2-2): NAGVMQNPRHLVRRRGQEARLRCSPMKGHSHVYWYRQLPEEGLKFMVYLQKENIIDESGMPKERFSAEFPKEGPSILRIQQVVRGDSAAYFCASSHSGAYYTNTGELFFGEGSRLTVL.